The sequence of this T cell receptor (beta chain) was determined in a study of cytomegalovirus exposure and HLA in healthy donors. Study observations and caveats: Accurate predictions that matched the HLA-A and HLA-B alleles of most subjects were reportedly made from TCR beta sequences. Upon later analysis, HLA-associated TCR beta chains proved more clonally expanded than other, equally common chains. A prior analysis recorded that most TCR beta V segments were productive about 90% or about 30% of the time. Listed as cytomegalovirus-associated were 150 to 200 TCR beta chains.

Looked up from germline, CDR1 is SSHAT and CDR2 is FNYEAQ (reference sequence). The CDR3 runs to 18 residues. In the case of this clone: The antigen is unknown. The junction shows a germline mismatch at one end, possibly a read error.

Primers included in the PCR were 60 Vbeta and 13 Jbeta primers. Sequencing was performed with immunoSEQ multiplex PCR; in TCRdb, only in-frame clones are kept and a portion is missing. The table lists some 67,000 clones, roughly 80% of them singletons. Sequenced sample: PBMCs. This rearrangement joins TRBV7-7 to TRBJ2-3, with TRBD2 matching over 15 bases. The receptor comes from a man in his fifties or sixties in good health and CMV-seropositive. CDR3: CASSLGPGLAGGTDTQYF. CDR3 bases: TGTGCTAGCAGCTTAGGACCTGGACTAGCGGGGGGGACAGATACGCAGTATTTT.